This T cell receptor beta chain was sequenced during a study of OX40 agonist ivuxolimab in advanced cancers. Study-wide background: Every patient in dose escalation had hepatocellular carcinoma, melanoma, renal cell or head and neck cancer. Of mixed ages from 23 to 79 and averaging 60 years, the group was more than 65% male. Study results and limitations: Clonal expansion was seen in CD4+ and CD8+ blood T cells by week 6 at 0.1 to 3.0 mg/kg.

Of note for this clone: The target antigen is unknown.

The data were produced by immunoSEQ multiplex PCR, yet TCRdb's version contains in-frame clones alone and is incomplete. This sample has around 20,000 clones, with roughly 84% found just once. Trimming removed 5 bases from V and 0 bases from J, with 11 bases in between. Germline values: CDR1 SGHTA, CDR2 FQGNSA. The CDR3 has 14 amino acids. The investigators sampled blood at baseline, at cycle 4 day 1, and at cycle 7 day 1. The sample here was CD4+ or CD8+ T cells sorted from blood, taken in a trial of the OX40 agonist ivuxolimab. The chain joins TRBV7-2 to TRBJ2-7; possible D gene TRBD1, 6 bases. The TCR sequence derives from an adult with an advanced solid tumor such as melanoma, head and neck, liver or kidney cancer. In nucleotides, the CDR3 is TGTGCCAGCAGCCCAACAGGGAGCTCCTACGAGCAGTACTTC. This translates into CASSPTGSSYEQYF.